This TCR beta chain was recorded in a study of T cells in tuberculosis. The CDR3 covers 11 residues. The trim removed 5 bases at V and 6 bases at J, leaving 0 bases unmatched. Germline CDR1 and CDR2: LNHDA and SQIVND (reference sequence). Using immunoSEQ multiplex PCR, the repertoire was profiled, and TCRdb retains in-frame clones only, with some absent. Of roughly 35,000 clones listed, almost 95% are singletons. This clonotype was obtained from a donor aged 5-35 years with latent tuberculosis or without tuberculosis infection. Some clones in this sample may be carry-over from other donors' samples. The genes are TRBV19 and TRBJ1-1; 7 bases align to TRBD1. Sequencing was done on a sample of PBMCs. The DNA of the CDR3 is TGTGCCAGTAGTGACAGGGCTGAAGCTTTCTTT. Encoded protein: CASSDRAEAFF.